This T cell receptor (beta chain) appears in the sequencing data of a study of blood T cell repertoires in COVID-19 (dated by TCRdb to 2018 to 2020). Describing the broader study: Samples covering the acute and convalescent phases of COVID-19 were provided by collaborators in the United States, Italy and Spain. The prospective study material was composed of cDNA or gDNA derived from T cells, B-cell-depleted T cells, or PBMCs. Subjects who had been exposed to COVID-19, were actively infected with it, or had recovered from it provided the deeply sampled blood TCRbeta repertoires that made up the dataset. The repertoires were made available in a free public database intended to serve as a resource for research on the immune response to SARS-CoV-2. The samples were drawn from the first 160 participants of the ongoing ImmuneRACE study and from about 1,200 subjects provided by 6 global collaborators. The sample metadata nearly always contained a de-identified subject ID, COVID-19 status, age in years and sex. Where available, HLA class I and class II types were taken from metadata supplied by the sample provider and were not determined by assay-based typing. What the research found in general, with its limitations: The amount of clinical and demographic metadata varied by source and participant and was provided uncurated.

The immunoSEQ Assay, a bias-controlled multiplex PCR, was used to amplify TCRbeta CDR3 regions from genomic DNA. As for the original processing: Nucleated cell counts per sample were estimated from amplification of reference gene primers within the assay. To quantify the absolute abundance of each unique TCRbeta CDR3 rearrangement, sequence reads were collapsed and filtered. For each sample, productive Simpson clonality was calculated as the square root of Simpson's diversity index across productive rearrangements. TCRdb mirrors the immuneACCESS table, restricted to in-frame sequences. Some clones are absent from its copies; in checked studies, under half trace to an unresolved V gene, and the reason for the others is unknown. V, J and clone size reflect that table, while D and trimming were determined from the DNA. The table for this sample lists 250,000 or so clones; approximately 86% of them were counted only once. The top ten hold approximately 6.8% of the sample.

Of note for this clone: Its target antigen remains unknown. Qualities for individual bases were not recorded, and no much larger clone is one base off.

The collaborating institutions used their own protocols to collect whole blood in K2EDTA tubes. For TCRbeta analysis, collaborators shipped samples in one of three forms: frozen whole blood, isolated PBMCs, or DNA extracted from either of those sample types. Looking up the germline V gene (reference sequence) yields CDR1 SGHNT and CDR2 YYREEE. The CDR3 goes from the cysteine to the phenylalanine over 16 residues. Only the CDR3 DNA stays, 48 bases, in frame from base 1. From V the trimming removes 3 bases and from J it removes 4 bases, while the gene matches leave 11 bases of the junction unaccounted for.

The sequenced sample consisted of peripheral blood. This receptor was obtained from a woman in her 70s with active or convalescent COVID-19. The V and J genes are TRBV5-4 and TRBJ2-3; 7 junctional bases match TRBD2. The CDR3 has the sequence CASSSTSVGAPDTQYF. DNA sequence: TGTGCCAGCAGCTCCACTAGCGTCGGGGCGCCAGATACGCAGTATTTT.